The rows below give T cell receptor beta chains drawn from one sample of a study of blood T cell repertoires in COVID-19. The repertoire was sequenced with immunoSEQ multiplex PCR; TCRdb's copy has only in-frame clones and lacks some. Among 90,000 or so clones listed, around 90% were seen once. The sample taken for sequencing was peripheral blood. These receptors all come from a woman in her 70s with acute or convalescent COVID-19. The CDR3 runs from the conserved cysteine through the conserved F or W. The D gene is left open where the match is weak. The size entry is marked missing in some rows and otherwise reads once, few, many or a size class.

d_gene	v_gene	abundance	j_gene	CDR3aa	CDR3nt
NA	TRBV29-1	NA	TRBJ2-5	CSVEQGIKTQYF	TGCAGCGTTGAACAGGGGATAAAGACCCAGTACTTC
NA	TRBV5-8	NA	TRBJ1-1	CASSWGRRRGTEAFF	TGTGCCAGCAGCTGGGGGAGGCGGAGGGGCACTGAAGCTTTCTTT
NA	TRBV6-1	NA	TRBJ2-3	CASSEMAGGPDTQYF	TGTGCCAGCAGTGAAATGGCAGGGGGGCCAGATACGCAGTATTTT
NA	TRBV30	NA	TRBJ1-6	CAWSVSGQSDSPLHF	TGTGCCTGGAGTGTAAGTGGACAGTCGGATTCACCCCTCCACTTT
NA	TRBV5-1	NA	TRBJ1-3	CASSLDGAAGNTIYF	TGCGCCAGCAGCTTGGATGGGGCGGCTGGAAACACCATATATTTT
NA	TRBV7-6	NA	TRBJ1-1	CASSEVAGMNTEAFF	TGTGCCAGCAGCGAGGTGGCAGGGATGAACACTGAAGCTTTCTTT
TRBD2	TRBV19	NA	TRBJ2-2	CASRISGIDTGELFF	TGTGCCAGTAGAATTAGCGGGATTGACACCGGGGAGCTGTTTTTT
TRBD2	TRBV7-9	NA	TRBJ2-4	CASSAQAGLAKNIQYF	TGTGCCAGCAGCGCCCAAGCGGGGCTAGCCAAAAACATTCAGTACTTC
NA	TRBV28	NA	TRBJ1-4	CASFDHSRNEKLFF	TGTGCCAGCTTTGACCACAGCCGTAATGAAAAACTGTTTTTT
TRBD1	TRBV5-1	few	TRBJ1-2	CASRRVGTGDGYTF	TGCGCCAGCCGCCGTGTAGGGACAGGGGATGGCTACACCTTC
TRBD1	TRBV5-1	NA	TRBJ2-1	CASSSHRGSLNEQFF	TGCGCCAGCAGCTCACACAGGGGGTCGTTGAATGAGCAGTTCTTC
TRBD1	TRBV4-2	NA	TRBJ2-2	CASSQDGTANTGELFF	TGTGCCAGCAGCCAAGATGGGACAGCGAACACCGGGGAGCTGTTTTTT
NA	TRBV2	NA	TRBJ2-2	CASSALRQSGELFF	TGTGCCAGCAGTGCCTTAAGACAGTCCGGGGAGCTGTTTTTT
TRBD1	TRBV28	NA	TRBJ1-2	CASSSGQGYGYTF	TGTGCCAGCAGTTCGGGACAGGGCTATGGCTACACCTTC
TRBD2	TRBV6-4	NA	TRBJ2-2	CASSVSGLGNTGELFF	TGTGCCAGCAGTGTCTCGGGACTAGGGAACACCGGGGAGCTGTTTTTT
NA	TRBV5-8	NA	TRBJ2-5	CASSVDPHAETQYF	TGTGCCAGCAGCGTGGACCCTCACGCGGAGACCCAGTACTTC
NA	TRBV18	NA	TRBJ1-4	CASSPNSANEKLFF	TGTGCCAGCTCACCAAACAGTGCTAATGAAAAACTGTTTTTT
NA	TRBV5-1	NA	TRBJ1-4	CASSLDGGEKLFF	TGCGCCAGCAGCTTGGACGGGGGTGAAAAACTGTTTTTT
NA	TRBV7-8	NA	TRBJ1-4	CASSYLLGGEKLFF	TGTGCCAGCAGCTATCTCTTGGGAGGAGAAAAACTGTTTTTT
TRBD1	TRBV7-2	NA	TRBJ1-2	CASSLTGVDGYTF	TGTGCCAGCAGCTTGACAGGGGTCGATGGCTACACCTTC
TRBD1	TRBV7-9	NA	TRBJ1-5	CASSRTGGDQPQHF	TGTGCCAGCAGCCGGACAGGTGGAGATCAGCCCCAGCATTTT
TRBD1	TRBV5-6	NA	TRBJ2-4	CASSFRTGIQYF	TGTGCCAGCAGCTTTCGGACAGGCATTCAGTACTTC
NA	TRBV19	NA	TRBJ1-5	CASSIDQGGLSNQPQHF	TGTGCCAGTAGTATAGATCAGGGAGGTCTTAGCAATCAGCCCCAGCATTTT
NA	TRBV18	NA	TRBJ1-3	CASSPPTGSGNTIYF	TGTGCCAGCTCACCACCGACGGGGTCTGGAAACACCATATATTTT
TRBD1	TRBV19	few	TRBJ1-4	CASSLDRATNEKLFF	TGTGCCAGTAGTCTGGACAGGGCAACTAATGAAAAACTGTTTTTT
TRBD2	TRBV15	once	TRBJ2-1	CATSRIAGGPREQFF	TGTGCCACCAGCAGGATAGCGGGAGGGCCAAGAGAGCAGTTCTTC
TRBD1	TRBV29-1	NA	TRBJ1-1	CSVATGGRTEAFF	TGCAGCGTGGCGACAGGGGGGCGCACTGAAGCTTTCTTT
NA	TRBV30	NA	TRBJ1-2	CAWNLANYGYTF	TGTGCCTGGAATCTAGCTAACTATGGCTACACCTTC
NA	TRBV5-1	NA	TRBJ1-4	CASSPRGDETNEKLFF	TGCGCCAGCAGCCCGCGCGGGGATGAAACTAATGAAAAACTGTTTTTT
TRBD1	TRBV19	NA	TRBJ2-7	CASSIEGGPYEQYF	TGTGCCAGTAGTATAGAAGGGGGCCCCTACGAGCAGTACTTC
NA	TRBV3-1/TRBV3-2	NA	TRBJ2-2	CASSQRSATNTGELFF	TGTGCCAGCAGCCAAAGGAGCGCCACGAACACCGGGGAGCTGTTTTTT
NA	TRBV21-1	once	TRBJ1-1	CASSANGNTEAFF	TGTGCCAGCAGCGCGAACGGGAACACTGAAGCTTTCTTT
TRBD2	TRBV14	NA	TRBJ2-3	CASSQDMSGSFTDLVRPSTDTQYF	TGTGCCAGCAGCCAAGATATGAGCGGGAGCTTTACAGACTTAGTACGACCTAGCACAGATACGCAGTATTTT
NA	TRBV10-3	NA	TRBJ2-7	CAISESAGAVDEQYF	TGTGCCATCAGTGAGTCGGCAGGGGCGGTGGACGAGCAGTACTTC
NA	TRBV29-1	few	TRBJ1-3	CSVVSVGNTIYF	TGCAGCGTTGTCTCAGTCGGAAACACCATATATTTT
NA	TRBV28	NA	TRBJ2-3	CASRMRGTQYF	TGTGCCAGCAGGATGCGAGGTACGCAGTATTTT
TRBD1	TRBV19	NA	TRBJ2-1	CASSKPGQGFREQFF	TGTGCCAGTAGTAAGCCGGGACAGGGGTTTCGCGAGCAGTTCTTC
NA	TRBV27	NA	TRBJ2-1	CASSFLSGTFYNEQFF	TGTGCCAGCAGTTTCCTATCGGGAACATTCTACAATGAGCAGTTCTTC
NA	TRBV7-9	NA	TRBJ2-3	CASSLVLGKRGDTQYF	TGTGCCAGCAGCTTAGTGCTTGGCAAACGCGGAGATACGCAGTATTTT
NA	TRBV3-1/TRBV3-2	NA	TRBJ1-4	CASLGLSEKLFF	TGTGCCAGCTTGGGCTTGAGTGAAAAACTGTTTTTT
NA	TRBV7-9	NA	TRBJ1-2	CASSPPNQWGEGYGYTF	TGTGCCAGCAGCCCACCGAACCAATGGGGGGAAGGCTATGGCTACACCTTC
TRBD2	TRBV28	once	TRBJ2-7	CASSLGLAGSEQYF	TGTGCCAGCAGTTTAGGCCTAGCGGGAAGTGAGCAGTACTTC
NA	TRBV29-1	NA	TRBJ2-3	CSVFAGTSTDTQYF	TGCAGCGTTTTTGCAGGGACTAGCACAGATACGCAGTATTTT
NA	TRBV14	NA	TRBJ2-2	CASSQTRSIELFF	TGTGCCAGCAGCCAGACTAGATCCATAGAGCTGTTTTTT
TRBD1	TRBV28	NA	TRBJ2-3	CASSGPGTASTDTQYF	TGTGCCAGCAGTGGGCCCGGGACAGCTAGCACAGATACGCAGTATTTT
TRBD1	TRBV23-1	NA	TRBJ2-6	CASPQGTGGSGANVLTF	TGCGCCAGCCCACAGGGGACAGGGGGCTCTGGGGCCAACGTCCTGACTTTC
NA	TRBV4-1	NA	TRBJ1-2	CASSQDSTTAEFYGYTF	TGCGCCAGCAGCCAAGATTCCACCACGGCGGAGTTCTATGGCTACACCTTC
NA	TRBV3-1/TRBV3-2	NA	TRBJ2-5	CASSQDAQRRETQYF	TGTGCCAGCAGCCAAGATGCCCAGCGGAGAGAGACCCAGTACTTC
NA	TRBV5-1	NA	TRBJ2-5	CASTEGRGHQETQYF	TGCGCCAGCACCGAGGGCAGGGGCCATCAAGAGACCCAGTACTTC
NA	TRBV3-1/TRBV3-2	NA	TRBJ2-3	CASSQESGPSRTQYF	TGTGCCAGCAGCCAAGAGAGTGGGCCATCCCGTACGCAGTATTTT
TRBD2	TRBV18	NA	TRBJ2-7	CASSPPGLAGGVSYEQYF	TGTGCCAGCTCACCCCCCGGACTAGCGGGAGGAGTATCCTACGAGCAGTACTTC
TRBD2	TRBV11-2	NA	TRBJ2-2	CASSLFRSSRAGGSGELFF	TGTGCCAGCAGCCTGTTCCGTTCTTCTAGGGCGGGAGGATCCGGGGAGCTGTTTTTT
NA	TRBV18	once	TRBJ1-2	CASSTGQGPYGYTF	TGTGCCAGCTCGACAGGTCAAGGTCCCTATGGCTACACCTTC
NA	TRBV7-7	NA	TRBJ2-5	CASSLSGLQETQYF	TGTGCTAGCAGCTTGAGCGGACTACAAGAGACCCAGTACTTC